This entry features one TCR beta chain sequence. This record comes from a study of blood T cell repertoires in COVID-19. Study as a whole: From the United States, Italy and Spain came samples of acute and convalescent COVID-19. T cells, B-cell-depleted T cells, or PBMCs provided the cDNA or gDNA that served as material.

Deletions cut 1 base from V and 3 bases from J, with 13 bases between. The CDR3 has 15 amino acids. Germline V gene lookup returns CDR1 SGDLS and CDR2 YYNGEE. Per the authors' pipeline: Nucleated cell number was recorded as an estimate derived from reference gene primer amplification. The assay was immunoSEQ multiplex PCR, and TCRdb's table has in-frame clones only and misses some. From that table come the V and J calls and clone size; the DNA was used to work out D and trimming. The table has 55,000 to 80,000 clones, about 80% seen once. The sample comprised peripheral blood. The chain is built from TRBV9 and TRBJ1-1, with a tentative D call TRBD1 (5 bases). The sequence was collected from a man older than 75 with active COVID-19. The CDR3 region has the DNA TGTGCCAGCAGCGTAACAGGTAATTGGGACACTGAAGCTTTCTTT. This gives the protein CASSVTGNWDTEAFF.